These 25 T cell receptor beta chains originate from one sample sequenced in a study of blood T cell repertoires in COVID-19. Assay: immunoSEQ multiplex PCR; the TCRdb copy retains only in-frame clones and omits some. The sample holds about 89,000 clones, less than 90% seen once. Material for sequencing was peripheral blood. The receptors were gathered from an elderly man with active or convalescent COVID-19.

The rearrangement links TRBV4-1 to TRBJ1-5; D uncertain. CDR1 is MGHRA and CDR2 is YSYEKL in the germline V gene. The length of the CDR3 is 13 residues. V was shortened by 2 bases and J by 4 bases, with 6 bases between the two germline ends. The CDR3 DNA follows: TGCGCCAGCAGCCAAACAAAAAATCAGCCCCAGCATTTT. Translated: CASSQTKNQPQHF.

The V gene is TRBV7-2, the J gene TRBJ2-5, with TRBD1 matching over 7 bases. Per the germline V gene, CDR1 is SGHTA and CDR2 is FQGNSA. V gave up 5 bases and J gave up 4 bases; unmatched junction bases: 13. This CDR3 comprises 16 residues. The CDR3 is CASSPKDRAGGETQYF. CDR3 DNA sequence: TGTGCCAGCAGCCCTAAAGACAGGGCGGGTGGAGAGACCCAGTACTTC.

The CDR3 loop reads CASSLLGQGAAYEQYF. CDR3 bases: TGTGCCAGCAGCTTACTCGGACAGGGGGCGGCCTACGAGCAGTACTTC. The chain links TRBV7-8 to TRBJ2-7; 11 bases are shared with TRBD1. After removal of 2 bases from V and 2 bases from J, the junction contained 5 bases not matched to a gene. This CDR3 is 16 amino acids long. The germline V gene encodes CDR1 SGHVS and CDR2 FQNEAQ.

This clone was picked up a small number of times. DNA for the CDR3: TGTGCCAGTAGAGTAGACAGGGTAGGCAATCAGCCCCAGCATTTT. It translates to CASRVDRVGNQPQHF. The V gene is TRBV19, the J gene TRBJ1-5, with 7 bases aligning to TRBD1. CDR1 and CDR2 (germline): LNHDA, SQIVND (reference sequence). V shed 6 bases and J 2 bases; nucleotides not matched to a gene: 7. The CDR3 contains 15 residues. The full variable domain, in which reference TRBV19 and TRBJ1-5 provide the parts outside the CDR3, is DGGITQSPKYLFRKEGQNVTLSCEQNLNHDAMYWYRQDPGQGLRLIYYSQIVNDFQKGDIAEGYSVSREKKESFPLTVTSAQKNPTAFYLCASRVDRVGNQPQHFGDGTRLSIL.

V gene TRBV28 combines with J gene TRBJ2-1; weak D call: TRBD2 (6 bases). The CDR3 totals 15 residues. Trimming pared 5 bases from V and 6 bases from J, leaving 17 bases between. Germline V gene data show CDR1 as MDHEN and CDR2 as SYDVKM. This chain's CDR3 is CASSLPGLLGNEQFF. The CDR3 DNA follows: TGTGCCAGCAGTCTACCGGGACTCCTTGGCAATGAGCAGTTCTTC.

The genes are TRBV7-3 and TRBJ2-1; TRBD2 aligns across 8 bases. J lost 3 bases, V lost 4 bases, and 8 bases had no gene match. The CDR3 is made up of 16 amino acids. Germline V CDR1 and CDR2: SGHTA, FQGTGA. Written as DNA, the CDR3 is TGTGCCAGCAGCTCTCTCGGGACTAGAGTCTACAATGAGCAGTTCTTC. Its protein is CASSSLGTRVYNEQFF.

The gene calls are TRBV7-9 and TRBJ2-1; 11 nucleotides line up with TRBD2. CDR1 SEHNR and CDR2 FQNEAQ come from the germline V gene (reference sequence). The CDR3 extends over 16 amino acids. V was clipped by 2 bases and J by 5 bases; unmatched bases: 5. The CDR3 loop reads CASSLSLAGAHNEQFF. DNA of the CDR3: TGTGCCAGCAGCTTATCACTAGCGGGAGCGCACAATGAGCAGTTCTTC.

The chain recombines TRBV20-1 with TRBJ1-1, with a weak D call TRBD1 (6 bases). V was trimmed by 3 bases and J by 3 bases, leaving 11 bases between them. The germline V gene encodes CDR1 DFQATT and CDR2 SNEGSKA (reference sequence). The CDR3 is made up of 13 amino acids. CDR3 sequence reads: CSASEDRYTEAFF. DNA of the CDR3: TGCAGTGCTAGTGAGGACAGATACACTGAAGCTTTCTTT.

This clone was recorded once. The chain carries TRBV28 and TRBJ1-2; D is uncertain. V gave up 6 bases and J gave up 4 bases, with 9 bases separating them. This CDR3 has 12 residues. Germline V lookup: CDR1 MDHEN, CDR2 SYDVKM. The CDR3 DNA follows: TGTGCCAGCAGCCATGACACCTATGGCTACACCTTC. Translation gives CASSHDTYGYTF.

The gene calls are TRBV5-6 and TRBJ2-1; D ambiguous. The germline V gene encodes CDR1 SGHDT and CDR2 YYEEEE. The V end lost 3 bases, the J end lost 4 bases, and 2 bases lay between the germline ends. The CDR3 consists of 11 residues. The CDR3 here is CASSSYNEQFF. The CDR3 DNA reads as TGTGCCAGCAGCTCATACAATGAGCAGTTCTTC.

V usage is TRBV27 and J usage is TRBJ1-3; D is uncertain. The CDR3 has 14 amino acids. Trimming pared 6 bases from V and 1 base from J, leaving 10 bases between. From germline, CDR1 is MNHEY and CDR2 SMNVEV (reference sequence). The CDR3 reads CASRSRGSGNTIYF. CDR3 DNA sequence: TGTGCCAGCAGATCACGGGGATCTGGAAACACCATATATTTT.

The chain employs TRBV4-2 and TRBJ1-5; D is possibly TRBD1 (6 bases). Germline V gene sequence: CDR1 LGHNA, CDR2 YNFKEQ. This CDR3 is 17 amino acids long. The germline V and J ends were trimmed by 2 bases and 4 bases, with 18 bases remaining between them. CDR3 nucleotides: TGTGCCAGCAGCCAAAGGGGACACCTGGGAGAAAATCAGCCCCAGCATTTT. Encoded protein: CASSQRGHLGENQPQHF.

This clone has a handful of counts. V gene TRBV21-1 combines with J gene TRBJ2-3; the table's D call, TRBD2, has no DNA check behind it. TRBV21-1 is termed a pseudogene. The CDR3 totals 14 residues. The DNA of the CDR3 is TGTGCCAGCAGCAAACGGGAGGGCACAGATACGCAGTATTTT. Protein: CASSKREGTDTQYF.

This clone came up a few times. This chain joins TRBV14 and TRBJ1-2; D gene unclear. With 0 bases removed from V and 8 bases from J, the gap between germline ends came to 7 bases. CDR3 length: 12 residues. Germline CDR1 is SGHDN and CDR2 is FVKESK. CDR3 protein: CASSQDLLGYTF. DNA for the CDR3: TGTGCCAGCAGCCAAGACCTCTTGGGCTACACCTTC.

This rearrangement joins TRBV4-1 to TRBJ2-5, with 8 bases that match TRBD2. V dropped 4 bases and J dropped 5; count of bases not matched to a gene: 6. The CDR3 is 14 amino acids. Per germline, CDR1 MGHRA and CDR2 YSYEKL. The CDR3 loop reads CASSPIAGIETQYF. The CDR3 coding sequence is TGCGCCAGCAGCCCAATAGCGGGAATTGAGACCCAGTACTTC.

The rearrangement uses TRBV7-2 and TRBJ2-1; tentatively, D is TRBD2 (6 bases). CDR3 size: 16 residues. Germline CDR1 is SGHTA and CDR2 is FQGNSA. Trimming pared 5 bases from V and 3 bases from J, leaving 17 bases between. The CDR3 DNA reads TGTGCCAGCAGCCCCCGGGTGGGGGGTATCTACAATGAGCAGTTCTTC. This encodes CASSPRVGGIYNEQFF.

V and J are TRBV24-1 and TRBJ2-1, with TRBD2 identical over 8 bases. With V trimmed by 9 bases and J by 0 bases, 3 bases remained unmatched. Looked up from germline, CDR1 is KGHDR and CDR2 is SFDVKD. CDR3 length: 14 residues. The CDR3 spells CATQRGSSYNEQFF. In DNA, the CDR3 is TGTGCCACCCAGCGGGGGAGCTCCTACAATGAGCAGTTCTTC.

DNA of the CDR3: TGTGCCAGCAGCATGACAGGGGGAAGTAGTAAGCCCCAGCATTTT. It translates to CASSMTGGSSKPQHF. The V gene is TRBV4-2, the J gene TRBJ1-5; 9 bases are a match to TRBD1. Germline V gives CDR1 LGHNA, CDR2 YNFKEQ. Trimming took 5 bases from V and 8 from J; bases not matched to a gene: 10. This CDR3 is 15 amino acids long.

The chain uses TRBV6-5 and TRBJ2-2; possible D gene TRBD1, 6 bases. This CDR3 comprises 15 residues. Germline V gene lookup returns CDR1 MNHEY and CDR2 SVGAGI. With 6 bases removed from V and 2 bases from J, the gap between germline ends came to 13 bases. The CDR3 here is CASRPRQVNTGELFF. As DNA, the CDR3 is TGTGCCAGCAGACCTAGACAGGTCAACACCGGGGAGCTGTTTTTT.

The gene calls are TRBV7-2 and TRBJ2-1, with 8 bases identical to TRBD2. This CDR3 is 13 amino acids long. Germline CDR1 SGHTA, CDR2 FQGNSA. The V gene end was trimmed by 5 bases and the J gene end by 8 bases; junction bases not matched to a gene: 5. CDR3 loop: CASSPSGSYEQFF. The CDR3 DNA reads TGTGCCAGCAGCCCGAGCGGGAGCTATGAGCAGTTCTTC.

The chain couples TRBV5-1 to TRBJ1-2, with TRBD1 matching 7 bases. CDR3 size: 12 residues. J lost 8 bases, V lost 4 bases, and 5 bases had no gene match. Germline V lookup: CDR1 SGHRS, CDR2 YFSETQ. The CDR3 region is CASSERQGGYTF. CDR3 sequence (DNA): TGCGCCAGCAGCGAACGACAGGGCGGCTACACCTTC. Drawing the rest from reference TRBV5-1 and TRBJ1-2, the complete variable domain is KAGVTQTPRYLIKTRGQQVTLSCSPISGHRSVSWYQQTPGQGLQFLFEYFSETQRNKGNFPGRFSGRQFSNSRSEMNVSTLELGDSALYLCASSERQGGYTFGSGTRLTVV.

This chain links TRBV12-3 or TRBV12-4 with TRBJ1-1; 9 bases map to TRBD1. The CDR3 covers 13 residues. Trimming cost V 3 bases and J 6 bases; bases outside gene matches: 2. CDR3 sequence reads: CASSLGQGAEAFF. CDR3 nucleotides: TGTGCCAGCAGTTTGGGACAGGGTGCTGAAGCTTTCTTT.

On this clone itself: Mismatch with germline at one junction end may stem from a read error. The chain combines TRBV5-1 with TRBJ2-5; D uncertain. Germline CDR1 reads SGHRS; CDR2 reads YFSETQ. CDR3 length: 12 residues. The CDR3, as DNA: TGCGCCAGCAGCTTTCCTAAAGAGGCCCAGTACTTC. This codes for CASSFPKEAQYF.

The chain recombines TRBV20-1 with TRBJ2-3; TRBD2 agrees at 8 bases. Trimming at V came to 3 bases and at J to 6 bases, leaving 14 bases not matched to a gene. Per germline, CDR1 DFQATT and CDR2 SNEGSKA (reference sequence). This CDR3 region has 16 residues. This CDR3 reads CSASRPGGPSSDTQYF. In DNA, the CDR3 is TGCAGTGCTAGTCGCCCGGGAGGGCCATCCTCGGATACGCAGTATTTT.

The J gene is TRBJ1-6, the V gene TRBV2, with 10 positions matching TRBD1. Germline values: CDR1 SNHLY, CDR2 FYNNEI. The CDR3 loop spans 14 amino acids. V lost 6 bases and J lost 6; bases outside the gene matches: 2. The CDR3 DNA reads TGTGCCAGCAGGGGGGACAGGGGTAATTCACCCCTCCACTTT. Translated, it gives CASRGDRGNSPLHF.